The next 20 T cell receptor beta chains were all read from a single sample in a study of T-cell memory formation after mild COVID-19. MiXCR, applied by TCRdb to the 5' RACE reads, yields one record per CDR3 protein. The data show around 450,000 distinct CDR3 sequences, 24% seen once. Sequences were obtained from PBMCs or a T cell subset sorted from them (not recorded which). These receptors came from an adult woman who had mild COVID-19 (a few samples of this study predate the infection). Cell type and time point are not known.

The chain joins TRBV7-9 to TRBJ1-4; TRBD1 agrees at 11 bases. The V gene's germline CDR1 is SEHNR and CDR2 FQNEAQ (reference sequence). The CDR3 contains 15 residues. With V trimmed by 4 bases and J by 8 bases, 6 bases remained unmatched. In DNA, the CDR3 is TGTGCCAGCAGCTGGGGGACAGGGGGTCAGGAAAAACTGTTTTTT. Its protein is CASSWGTGGQEKLFF.

This clonotype was recorded a few times. The V gene is TRBV20-1, the J gene TRBJ2-2, with 7 positions matching TRBD1. Germline CDR1 is DFQATT and CDR2 is SNEGSKA (reference sequence). V lost 2 bases to trimming and J lost 3 bases; unmatched junction nucleotides: 3. The CDR3 consists of 14 residues. In DNA, the CDR3 is TGCAGTGCTAGACACAGGGGATACACCGGGGAGCTGTTTTTT. Translated: CSARHRGYTGELFF.

The J gene is TRBJ1-1, the V gene TRBV20-1; 7 bases map to TRBD1. The CDR3 extends over 14 amino acids. Germline V gives CDR1 DFQATT, CDR2 SNEGSKA (reference sequence). Trimming removed 5 bases from V and 5 bases from J; junction bases left unmatched: 11. CDR3 sequence: CSAHRGVGLTEAFF. CDR3 DNA: TGCAGTGCTCACAGGGGTGTAGGTTTGACTGAAGCTTTCTTT.

This clonotype has just a few counts. The rearrangement joins TRBV11-3 to TRBJ1-4; 10 positions match TRBD1. In germline, CDR1 is SGHNT, CDR2 YENEEA. V lost 5 bases to trimming and J lost 9 bases; unmatched junction nucleotides: 9. The CDR3 sequence is 15 residues long. This CDR3 reads CASSEWDRGRQKLFF. The CDR3 coding sequence is TGTGCCAGCAGCGAGTGGGACAGGGGTCGCCAAAAACTGTTTTTT.

In regard to this clonotype: This sequence may be a read error, since a much larger clone differs from it by one base. The chain employs TRBV7-2 and TRBJ2-7; possibly TRBD2 for D (5 bases). Germline V gives CDR1 SGHTA, CDR2 FQGNSA. This CDR3 is 11 amino acids long. Trimming pared 3 bases from V and 7 bases from J, leaving 7 bases between. This chain's CDR3 is CASSLREEQYF. Written as DNA, the CDR3 is TGTGCCAGCAGCTTGAGGGAGGAGCAGTACTTC. The full variable domain, with the rest looked up from reference TRBV7-2 and TRBJ2-7, is GAGVSQSPSNKVTEKGKDVELRCDPISGHTALYWYRQSLGQGLEFLIYFQGNSAPDKSGLPSDRFSAERTGGSVSTLTIQRTQQEDSAVYLCASSLREEQYFGPGTRLTVT.

This clonotype was counted between two and nine times. The CDR3 reads CASSLTGSGNTGELFF. For the CDR3, the DNA is TGCGCCAGCAGCTTAACAGGATCCGGAAACACCGGGGAGCTGTTTTTT. The chain links TRBV5-1 to TRBJ2-2; tentative D call: TRBD1 (5 bases). The CDR3 has 16 amino acids. From germline, CDR1 is SGHRS and CDR2 YFSETQ. Trimming took off 2 bases at V and 2 bases at J, with 13 bases between the two ends.

The count of this clonotype is one. V usage is TRBV12-3 or TRBV12-4 and J usage is TRBJ1-5, with D unresolved. CDR3 length equals 15 residues. V was shortened by 2 bases and J by 7 bases, with 15 bases between the two germline ends. The CDR3 coding sequence is TGTGCCAGCAGTTTAATCTCGGGTATGGGGCAGCCCCAGCATTTT. Translating it yields CASSLISGMGQPQHF.

In this sample, this clonotype turned up a few times. The V gene is TRBV12-3 or TRBV12-4, the J gene TRBJ2-1; D gene unclear. The CDR3 has 15 residues. The V and J ends lost 2 bases and 9 bases respectively, with 17 bases between them. Here the CDR3 reads CASSLRVGALSEQFF. The CDR3 nucleotides read TGTGCCAGCAGTTTAAGGGTAGGAGCCCTTTCTGAGCAGTTCTTC.

The J gene is TRBJ1-6, the V gene TRBV20-1; no clear D. The CDR3 extends over 14 amino acids. Germline V CDR1 and CDR2: DFQATT, SNEGSKA (reference sequence). Trimming left V 2 bases short and J 13 bases short, with 18 bases between. CDR3 nucleotide sequence: TGCAGTGCTAGACCTTTAACTCCCCGGGATCCCCTCCACTTT. This translates into CSARPLTPRDPLHF.

CDR3 coding DNA: TGTGCCAGCAGCATACTAGCGGGAGGGCCCTCTTTAGACAATGAGCAGTTCTTC. This sequence encodes CASSILAGGPSLDNEQFF. J is TRBJ2-1 and V is TRBV7-6, with 13 bases fitting TRBD2. CDR3 length equals 18 residues. CDR1 is SGHVS and CDR2 is FNYEAQ in the germline V gene. With 5 bases clipped from V and 5 bases from J, the junction kept 12 bases outside the gene matches.

This clonotype has just a few counts. The chain combines TRBV7-2 with TRBJ2-2; 11 bases are a match to TRBD2. CDR1 and CDR2 (germline): SGHTA, FQGNSA. The CDR3 consists of 16 residues. With V trimmed by 5 bases and J by 3 bases, 5 bases remained unmatched. The DNA for the CDR3 is TGTGCCAGCAGCCGAATGACTAGCGGGGACACCGGGGAGCTGTTTTTT. Encoded protein: CASSRMTSGDTGELFF.

The chain combines TRBV5-1 with TRBJ2-3, with D perhaps matching TRBD2 (6 bases). Trimming took off 0 bases at V and 0 bases at J, with 8 bases between the two ends. The CDR3 has 15 amino acids. Germline CDR1 and CDR2: SGHRS and YFSETQ. CDR3 bases: TGCGCCAGCAGCTTGGCTAGCGCCAGCACAGATACGCAGTATTTT. Protein sequence: CASSLASASTDTQYF. Variable domain in full (rest from reference TRBV5-1 and TRBJ2-3): KAGVTQTPRYLIKTRGQQVTLSCSPISGHRSVSWYQQTPGQGLQFLFEYFSETQRNKGNFPGRFSGRQFSNSRSEMNVSTLELGDSALYLCASSLASASTDTQYFGPGTRLTVL.

This clonotype was seen only a few times. The V gene is TRBV27, the J gene TRBJ1-1; TRBD1 agrees at 7 bases. V gave up 3 bases and J gave up 1 base; unmatched junction bases: 2. The CDR3 has 14 amino acids. Germline V gene sequence: CDR1 MNHEY, CDR2 SMNVEV (reference sequence). CDR3 residues: CASSLDRTNTEAFF. The CDR3 bases are TGTGCCAGCAGTTTGGACAGGACGAACACTGAAGCTTTCTTT.

This clonotype turned up a few times. The chain couples TRBV5-1 to TRBJ2-3, with 11 bases identical to TRBD1. Germline V CDR1 and CDR2: SGHRS, YFSETQ. This CDR3 is built from 15 residues. With 4 bases clipped from V and 5 bases from J, the junction kept 6 bases outside the gene matches. The CDR3 is CASSRQDRGQDTQYF. CDR3 sequence (DNA): TGCGCCAGCAGCAGGCAGGACAGGGGGCAAGATACGCAGTATTTT.

This clonotype was observed a handful of times. The V gene is TRBV18, the J gene TRBJ2-1, with TRBD2 as a possible D gene (6 bases). The germline CDR1 and CDR2 sequences are KGHSH and LQKENI. The CDR3 extends over 11 amino acids. V dropped 4 bases and J dropped 12 bases, with 10 bases sitting between them. CDR3 in DNA: TGTGCCAGCTCACAGGAGGGTGGGCAGTTCTTC. It encodes CASSQEGGQFF.

V gene TRBV9 combines with J gene TRBJ2-7; 8 bases align to TRBD1. The CDR3 runs to 16 residues. With V trimmed by 4 bases and J by 0 bases, 9 bases remained unmatched. Germline CDR1 reads SGDLS; CDR2 reads YYNGEE. CDR3 bases: TGTGCCAGCAGCAACCCGAAGACAGGGGACTCCTACGAGCAGTACTTC. It encodes CASSNPKTGDSYEQYF.

The chain uses TRBV7-9 and TRBJ1-4; D is unclear. The germline V gene encodes CDR1 SEHNR and CDR2 FQNEAQ (reference sequence). The CDR3 extends over 15 amino acids. The V end was cut by 0 bases, the J end by 6 bases, with 11 bases between. The CDR3: CASSLAATGDEKLFF. The CDR3 DNA sequence: TGTGCCAGCAGCTTAGCGGCGACGGGCGATGAAAAACTGTTTTTT.

Comments on this clonotype: A read error may produce the germline difference seen at one junction end. This rearrangement joins TRBV5-1 to TRBJ2-3; D ambiguous. The V gene's germline CDR1 is SGHRS and CDR2 YFSETQ. This CDR3 has 12 residues. For the CDR3, the DNA is TGTGCCAGCAGCTTAGCACGAGATACGCAGTATTTT. Its protein product is CASSLARDTQYF.

The chain has TRBV20-1 and TRBJ1-5, with D possibly TRBD1 on 6 matching bases. Trimming left V 8 bases short and J 5 bases short, with 22 bases between. Germline-derived CDR1 and CDR2 are DFQATT and SNEGSKA (reference sequence). This CDR3 has 15 amino acids. CDR3 nucleotides: TGCAGTTCGGGAAGGAGGGACAACCGGCATCAGCCCCAGCATTTT. Its protein product is CSSGRRDNRHQPQHF.

This clonotype has a single count. The chain combines TRBV10-3 with TRBJ1-1; no firm D call. This CDR3 contains 11 residues. Trimming removed 3 bases at V and 6 bases at J, with 5 bases between. The germline V gene encodes CDR1 ENHRY and CDR2 SYGVKD. The CDR3 reads CAISEPPEAFF. The CDR3 nucleotides are TGTGCCATCAGTGAACCCCCTGAAGCTTTCTTT.